The sequence of this T cell receptor (beta chain) was determined in a study of shared clonotypes between healthy human individuals. Measured with immunoSEQ multiplex PCR; TCRdb has only the in-frame clones, and not every one. The table shows around 350,000 clones, with over 70% occurring only once. The TCR was taken from a man between 25 and 39 years old in good health. Sequencing used memory CD4+ T cells sorted from blood. The subset denotes: CD45RA-negative fraction.

The CDR3 sequence is CAINRGLRLADNNEQFF. Written as DNA, the CDR3 is TGTGCCATCAATCGGGGGTTGCGACTAGCGGACAACAATGAGCAGTTCTTC. This chain joins TRBV10-3 and TRBJ2-1, with 9 bases identical to TRBD2. The CDR3 loop spans 17 amino acids. Germline CDR1 reads ENHRY; CDR2 reads SYGVKD. Trimming cost V 7 bases and J 5 bases; bases outside gene matches: 15.